Each of the 26 T cell receptor beta chains below was sequenced from the same sample in a study of response to subunit inactivated influenza vaccine (dated by TCRdb to 2016 to 2019). Libraries came from RT-PCR. The sample was run on an Illumina HiSeq 2500. TCRdb took the public reads, trimmed them with fastp at Q25, ran MiXCR for clone calling and kept in-frame beta chains. A single entry per CDR3 protein holds the most common genes and DNA from its merged rows. For this sample the table gives 150,000 to 200,000 distinct CDR3 sequences, of which around 8.8% were detected only once. Under 13% of the sample is held by the ten biggest clonotypes. Material: non-naive T cells sorted from PBMCs, obtained on the day of vaccination. What the cell subset or site label conveys for this sample: memory T cell fraction. The receptors come from a man between 45 and 60 years old who received an inactivated influenza vaccine. Donor details come from another sample of the same person, matched by shared clones.

The chain couples TRBV19 to TRBJ2-2; TRBD2 agrees at 7 bases. V shed 8 bases and J 7 bases; nucleotides not matched to a gene: 10. CDR1 and CDR2 (germline): LNHDA, SQIVND (reference sequence). The CDR3 is 14 residues long. The CDR3 sequence: CASEPGLQVGELFF. The CDR3 DNA reads TGTGCCAGTGAACCGGGACTACAGGTCGGGGAGCTGTTTTTT.

At least ten counts were recorded for this clonotype. The V call is TRBV18, the J call TRBJ1-5; D gene ambiguous. This CDR3 contains 14 residues. CDR1 is KGHSH, CDR2 LQKENI, per germline. The ends were cut back, 5 bases at V and 2 bases at J, with 10 bases in the middle. CDR3 in amino acids: CASSSRRGNQPQHF. The CDR3 DNA reads TGTGCCAGCTCATCTAGGCGAGGCAATCAGCCCCAGCATTTT.

This clonotype has a handful of counts. The chain has TRBV3-1 and TRBJ2-7, with D possibly being TRBD1 or TRBD2 (5 bases each). This CDR3 has 15 residues. CDR1 and CDR2 from the germline V gene are LGHDT and YNNKEL (reference sequence). Trimming took 4 bases from V and 2 from J, leaving 15 bases between them. CDR3 residues: CASSPRRAGTYEQYF. CDR3 coding DNA: TGTGCCAGCAGCCCCCGGCGGGCAGGGACCTACGAGCAGTACTTC.

The gene calls are TRBV20-1 and TRBJ2-3, with a weak D call TRBD2 (6 bases). V lost 5 bases and J lost 0, with 12 bases in between. The CDR3 has 14 amino acids. CDR1 is DFQATT and CDR2 is SNEGSKA in the germline V gene (reference sequence). CDR3 nucleotide sequence: TGCAGTGCTGGCTCTAGCGTAAGCACAGATACGCAGTATTTT. Protein sequence: CSAGSSVSTDTQYF.

The gene calls are TRBV18 and TRBJ2-5; D is unresolved. Deletions cut 4 bases from V and 4 bases from J, with 10 bases between. The CDR3 extends over 13 amino acids. CDR1 is KGHSH and CDR2 is LQKENI in the germline V gene. The chain's CDR3 is CASSRAPGETQYF. Written as DNA, the CDR3 is TGTGCCAGCTCACGAGCACCTGGAGAGACCCAGTACTTC.

This clonotype has a handful of counts. The chain recombines TRBV12-3 or TRBV12-4 with TRBJ2-5; perhaps TRBD2 as D (6 bases). The CDR3 runs 14 residues. The V end was cut by 6 bases, the J end by 4 bases, with 15 bases between. Here the CDR3 DNA reads TGTGCCAGCAGGGGGGTGAGGGGAGGAGAGACCCAGTACTTC. Translated: CASRGVRGGETQYF.

Ten or more counts support this clonotype. The chain is built from TRBV29-1 and TRBJ2-1, with 7 bases identical to TRBD1. Trimming at V came to 6 bases and at J to 10 bases, leaving 6 bases not matched to a gene. This CDR3 is built from 11 residues. Germline V CDR1 and CDR2: SQVTM, ANQGSEA. The CDR3 region has the DNA TGCAGCGTCGTCGGGACAGCCGAGCAGTTCTTC. This translates into CSVVGTAEQFF.

This clonotype is a singleton in its sample. The chain joins TRBV11-2 to TRBJ2-5; TRBD2 agrees at 12 bases. There are 19 residues in the CDR3. The germline V gene encodes CDR1 SGHAT and CDR2 FQNNGV. The trim removed 4 bases at V and 0 bases at J, leaving 12 bases unmatched. The chain's CDR3 is CASSYGLAGWSNYQETQYF. In DNA form, the CDR3 reads TGTGCCAGCAGCTACGGACTAGCGGGGTGGAGCAATTACCAAGAGACCCAGTACTTC.

The gene calls are TRBV20-1 and TRBJ2-1; D gene ambiguous. The length of the CDR3 is 12 residues. With 1 base removed from V and 4 bases from J, the gap between germline ends came to 5 bases. Germline CDR1 reads DFQATT; CDR2 reads SNEGSKA (reference sequence). The CDR3 bases are TGCAGTGCTAGAGCAAGTTACAATGAGCAGTTCTTC. This sequence encodes CSARASYNEQFF.

A remark on this clonotype: One end of the junction is discordant with germline, which a read error may explain. This chain uses TRBV14 with TRBJ1-4; D ambiguous. Per germline, CDR1 SGHDN and CDR2 FVKESK. The CDR3 spans 17 residues. Written as DNA, the CDR3 is TGTGCCAGCAGCAAAGAACTCTCTGCCGCATATAATGAAAAACTGTTTTTT. Translation gives CASSKELSAAYNEKLFF.

At least ten counts were recorded for this clonotype. This rearrangement joins TRBV6-5 to TRBJ2-3, with 8 bases lining up with TRBD2. V was clipped by 0 bases and J by 5 bases; unmatched bases: 13. The CDR3 extends over 18 amino acids. From germline, CDR1 is MNHEY and CDR2 SVGAGI. CDR3 nucleotide sequence: TGTGCCAGCAGTTACTCGATGCTGGCGGGAGGCCCAAAAGATACGCAGTATTTT. Its protein product is CASSYSMLAGGPKDTQYF.

J is TRBJ2-7 and V is TRBV28, with TRBD2 identical over 7 bases. Per germline, CDR1 MDHEN and CDR2 SYDVKM. The CDR3 contains 14 residues. With 5 bases clipped from V and 4 bases from J, the junction kept 8 bases outside the gene matches. The CDR3 region is CASSPLAESYEQYF. In DNA, the CDR3 is TGTGCCAGCAGTCCTCTAGCGGAGAGTTACGAGCAGTACTTC.

This clonotype was detected many times. The chain has TRBV11-1 and TRBJ1-1; no firm D call. Germline CDR1 and CDR2: SGHAT and FQDESV (reference sequence). V lost 1 base to trimming and J lost 0 bases, with 3 bases between them. The CDR3 is 13 amino acids. The CDR3 sequence: CASSLVMNTEAFF. CDR3 DNA: TGTGCCAGCAGCTTAGTGATGAACACTGAAGCTTTCTTT.

The rearrangement links TRBV6-1 to TRBJ1-1; D might be TRBD1 (5 bases). Looked up from germline, CDR1 is MNHNS and CDR2 is SASEGT. The ends were cut back, 2 bases at V and 1 base at J, with 8 bases in the middle. The CDR3 loop spans 14 amino acids. Here the CDR3 reads CASSELGRNTEAFF. In DNA, the CDR3 is TGTGCCAGCAGTGAATTGGGACGGAACACTGAAGCTTTCTTT.

The sample holds a few counts of this clonotype. The rearrangement joins TRBV6-2 or TRBV6-3 to TRBJ2-7, with D possibly matching TRBD1 (6 bases). Germline loops: CDR1 MNHEY, CDR2 SVGEGT. CDR3 size: 13 residues. Trimming removed 6 bases at V and 2 bases at J, with 11 bases between. CDR3 nucleotides: TGTGCCAGCAGACGGGGACAAACCTACGAGCAGTACTTC. Amino acids: CASRRGQTYEQYF.

The table lists this clonotype with a few counts. V and J are TRBV7-3 and TRBJ2-1; D is unclear. Germline loops: CDR1 SGHTA, CDR2 FQGTGA. Trimming pared 5 bases from V and 5 bases from J, leaving 19 bases between. The CDR3 totals 16 residues. CDR3 DNA sequence: TGTGCCAGCAGCGCGACCATCCAACCGGGCCACAATGAGCAGTTCTTC. Its translation is CASSATIQPGHNEQFF.

This clonotype occurred a few times. The chain has TRBV11-2 and TRBJ2-1, with 8 bases identical to TRBD1. The ends lost 10 bases at V and 9 bases at J; junction bases unmatched: 17. The V gene's germline CDR1 is SGHAT and CDR2 FQNNGV. This CDR3 has 15 amino acids. In DNA, the CDR3 is TGTGCCATCGCCGGTTCGAACTCAGGGGGCGCTGAGCAGTTCTTC. This encodes CAIAGSNSGGAEQFF.

There are a few counts of this clonotype. V is TRBV2 and J is TRBJ1-5; D is uncertain. The CDR3 loop spans 14 amino acids. CDR1 SNHLY and CDR2 FYNNEI come from the germline V gene. Trimming cost V 5 bases and J 2 bases, with 10 bases left between them. CDR3 in amino acids: CASSTVRGNQPQHF. DNA for the CDR3: TGTGCCAGCAGTACGGTCAGAGGCAATCAGCCCCAGCATTTT.

The chain recombines TRBV25-1 with TRBJ2-5; 7 bases are a match to TRBD2. The CDR3 runs 16 residues. Germline V gene lookup returns CDR1 MGHDK and CDR2 SYGVNS. Trimming cost V 3 bases and J 2 bases; bases outside gene matches: 9. CDR3 region: CASSDARLAQQETQYF. In DNA, the CDR3 is TGTGCCAGCAGTGATGCTAGACTAGCCCAACAAGAGACCCAGTACTTC.

V is TRBV6-5 and J is TRBJ2-7, with a weak D call TRBD1 (5 bases). CDR3 length: 16 residues. Trimming took off 0 bases at V and 2 bases at J, with 14 bases between the two ends. The germline V gene has CDR1 MNHEY and CDR2 SVGAGI. CDR3 region: CASSYSLKGNAYEQYF. The CDR3 region has the DNA TGTGCCAGCAGTTACTCGTTAAAGGGGAATGCCTACGAGCAGTACTTC.

This clonotype appeared once. The CDR3 nucleotides read TGTGCCAGTAAGCCCACACCCATCTACAGTCATCAGCCCCAGCATTTT. Translated: CASKPTPIYSHQPQHF. The rearrangement links TRBV19 to TRBJ1-5; D unclear. Germline-derived CDR1 and CDR2 are LNHDA and SQIVND (reference sequence). Trimming took 7 bases from V and 5 from J, leaving 21 bases between them. The CDR3 covers 16 residues.

The rearrangement links TRBV27 to TRBJ2-1, with TRBD2 identical over 11 bases. CDR1 is MNHEY and CDR2 is SMNVEV in the germline V gene (reference sequence). CDR3 length: 15 residues. Trimming took 5 bases from V and 5 from J; bases not matched to a gene: 5. CDR3 nucleotide sequence: TGTGCCAGCAGTCCTCTAGCGGGAGGCAACAATGAGCAGTTCTTC. Encoded protein: CASSPLAGGNNEQFF.

This chain uses TRBV5-1 with TRBJ1-2; D not certain. The CDR3 is made up of 15 amino acids. Trimming cost V 6 bases and J 8 bases, with 23 bases left between them. Germline lookup yields CDR1 SGHRS and CDR2 YFSETQ. CDR3 amino acids: CASKPDHRVPGGYTF. In nucleotides, the CDR3 is TGCGCCAGCAAGCCAGACCACCGGGTCCCGGGCGGCTACACCTTC.

This clonotype has ten or more counts. The chain couples TRBV20-1 to TRBJ1-2, with D tentatively TRBD1 (5 bases). This CDR3 contains 15 residues. Trimming shortened V by 4 bases and J by 0 bases, and 15 bases separated the two germline ends. The V gene's germline CDR1 is DFQATT and CDR2 SNEGSKA (reference sequence). Here the CDR3 reads CSAKGRVVSNYGYTF. The CDR3, as DNA: TGCAGTGCTAAGGGACGTGTTGTGTCTAACTATGGCTACACCTTC.

This clonotype was recorded many times. The chain couples TRBV6-1 to TRBJ2-2; tentative D call: TRBD2 (5 bases). The germline V and J ends were trimmed by 9 bases and 4 bases, with 18 bases remaining between them. The CDR3 runs 15 residues. The germline CDR1 and CDR2 sequences are MNHNS and SASEGT. CDR3 bases: TGTGCCAGTCAAATCGGGCTAGCCAGCACCGGGGAGCTGTTTTTT. It specifies CASQIGLASTGELFF.

This CDR3 reads CASSSGLAGPTPFYEQYF. CDR3 coding DNA: TGTGCCAGCAGCTCCGGACTAGCGGGACCGACCCCTTTCTACGAGCAGTACTTC. This sequence joins TRBV11-1 and TRBJ2-7, with 12 positions matching TRBD2. There are 18 residues in the CDR3. The junction had 13 bases not matched to a gene; V was cut back by 4 bases and J by 3 bases. CDR1 is SGHAT and CDR2 is FQDESV in the germline V gene (reference sequence).